A single sample gave rise to the 25 T cell receptor beta chains below, sequenced in a study of T-cell reconstitution after alpha-beta-depleted transplantation in children. Unique molecular identifiers were incorporated during preparation of the TCRbeta library. TCRdb independently ran MiXCR on the PCR reads; one entry per CDR3 protein. The sample consists of approximately 150,000 distinct CDR3 sequences, 8.8% of them appearing once. The source was PBMCs, mostly from graft donor cells, collected 180 days after TCRalphabeta/CD19-depleted stem cell transplant. These receptor sequences come from a female patient aged 2-10 years who had a stem cell transplant for congenital amegakaryocytic thrombocytopenia, so the T cells may come from the graft donor.

This clonotype appeared many times. The chain has TRBV6-5 and TRBJ2-1; 7 bases are shared with TRBD2. This CDR3 region has 14 residues. J gave up 8 bases and V 2 bases, and 6 bases lay outside the gene matches. Germline V gives CDR1 MNHEY, CDR2 SVGAGI. In nucleotides, the CDR3 is TGTGCCAGCAGTTACGTGGGAGGGCCCGATGAGCAGTTCTTC. Translation gives CASSYVGGPDEQFF.

This clonotype was counted ten times or more. This chain links TRBV12-3 or TRBV12-4 with TRBJ1-2; a weak D match, TRBD1 (6 bases). V dropped 5 bases and J dropped 0 bases, with 10 bases sitting between them. This CDR3 contains 14 residues. In DNA, the CDR3 is TGTGCCAGCAGTCGGGACACCTCTAACTATGGCTACACCTTC. Its translation: CASSRDTSNYGYTF.

This clonotype was seen ten or more times. The rearrangement joins TRBV7-2 to TRBJ2-3, with D unclear. V lost 6 bases and J 0 bases, leaving 13 bases between the germline ends. This CDR3 has 15 amino acids. Germline V gene data show CDR1 as SGHTA and CDR2 as FQGNSA. Here the CDR3 reads CASRTSVTSTDTQYF. The CDR3 DNA sequence: TGTGCCAGCAGAACTTCGGTGACTAGCACAGATACGCAGTATTTT.

In its sample, this clonotype was seen a few times. The gene calls are TRBV5-4 and TRBJ1-1; TRBD1 aligns across 12 bases. Germline-derived CDR1 and CDR2 are SGHNT and YYREEE (reference sequence). The CDR3 sequence is 18 residues long. V lost 1 base, J lost 5 bases, and 12 bases stayed unmatched. CDR3: CASSLSLGTGGSGTEAFF. The CDR3 bases are TGTGCCAGCAGCTTGAGTCTAGGGACAGGGGGCTCAGGAACTGAAGCTTTCTTT.

In its sample, this clonotype ranks as medium-sized. The chain is built from TRBV7-9 and TRBJ2-3, with D hard to call. Trimming left V 2 bases short and J 4 bases short, with 10 bases between. Germline-derived CDR1 and CDR2 are SEHNR and FQNEAQ (reference sequence). The CDR3 has 14 amino acids. CDR3 bases: TGTGCCAGCAGCTTAAGAGAGCCTGCAGATACGCAGTATTTT. Its translation: CASSLREPADTQYF. Based on the CDR3 plus reference TRBV7-9 and TRBJ2-3, the full variable domain is DTGVSQNPRHKITKRGQNVTFRCDPISEHNRLYWYRQTLGQGPEFLTYFQNEAQLEKSRLLSDRFSAERPKGSFSTLEIQRTEQGDSAMYLCASSLREPADTQYFGPGTRLTVL.

This clonotype was seen repeatedly, ten times or more. The V gene is TRBV18, the J gene TRBJ2-5; 8 bases line up with TRBD2. With V trimmed by 3 bases and J by 2 bases, 5 bases remained unmatched. The length of the CDR3 is 15 residues. The germline gives CDR1 KGHSH, CDR2 LQKENI. The CDR3 region has the DNA TGTGCCAGCTCACCTTCACTAGCGGAACAAGAGACCCAGTACTTC. As protein: CASSPSLAEQETQYF.

This clonotype appeared many times. The gene calls are TRBV5-5 and TRBJ2-3; D is possibly TRBD2 (5 bases). V lost 1 base and J lost 6, with 12 bases in between. Germline lookup yields CDR1 SGHKS and CDR2 YYEKEE (reference sequence). The CDR3 extends over 14 amino acids. The CDR3 region is CASSLSSEGDTQYF. CDR3 coding DNA: TGTGCCAGCAGCTTGAGTAGCGAAGGGGATACGCAGTATTTT.

V usage is TRBV6-1 and J usage is TRBJ2-5, with a possible D match to TRBD1 (5 bases). V shed 4 bases and J shed 6 bases, with 9 bases lying between them. The CDR3 consists of 12 residues. Looked up from germline, CDR1 is MNHNS and CDR2 is SASEGT. In nucleotides, the CDR3 is TGTGCCAGCAGTGCGCCAGGGCAGACCCAGTACTTC. Its translation: CASSAPGQTQYF.

This clonotype showed up many times. The chain has TRBV12-3 or TRBV12-4 and TRBJ1-3, with 7 bases lining up with TRBD1. The CDR3 has 16 residues. Trimming removed 5 bases from V and 0 bases from J; junction bases left unmatched: 7. The CDR3 coding sequence is TGTGCCAGCAGTCAGGGGGAGGCGTTCTCTGGAAACACCATATATTTT. This translates into CASSQGEAFSGNTIYF.

This clonotype was observed a handful of times. The V gene is TRBV9, the J gene TRBJ2-7, with TRBD2 identical over 8 bases. CDR3 length: 15 residues. Germline V gives CDR1 SGDLS, CDR2 YYNGEE. V dropped 0 bases and J dropped 3; count of bases not matched to a gene: 5. As DNA, the CDR3 is TGTGCCAGCAGCGTAGCGGGGGGGAACTTCTACGAGCAGTACTTC. Protein product: CASSVAGGNFYEQYF.

This clonotype was observed a few times. The chain uses TRBV2 and TRBJ2-3; D is undetermined. This CDR3 has 13 amino acids. Germline V gene sequence: CDR1 SNHLY, CDR2 FYNNEI. Trimming took 6 bases from V and 1 from J, leaving 8 bases between them. The CDR3 spells CASRTRGTDTQYF. The CDR3, as DNA: TGTGCCAGCAGGACCCGCGGCACAGATACGCAGTATTTT.

This clonotype was recorded at least ten times. The chain couples TRBV5-4 to TRBJ2-5, with TRBD2 matching over 8 bases. The CDR3 has 17 residues. V lost 1 base to trimming and J lost 2 bases; unmatched junction nucleotides: 10. Germline CDR1 and CDR2: SGHNT and YYREEE (reference sequence). CDR3 nucleotides: TGTGCCAGCAGCTTGAGGGTCGGCGGGGGGCCGCAAGAGACCCAGTACTTC. Amino acids: CASSLRVGGGPQETQYF.

This clonotype was picked up many times. This rearrangement joins TRBV29-1 to TRBJ2-2, with D unresolved. The length of the CDR3 is 14 residues. The germline CDR1 and CDR2 sequences are SQVTM and ANQGSEA. Trimming shortened V by 3 bases and J by 1 base, and 9 bases separated the two germline ends. CDR3 in DNA: TGCAGCGTTGATTCTGGCGGGAACACCGGGGAGCTGTTTTTT. It encodes CSVDSGGNTGELFF.

This chain uses TRBV7-9 with TRBJ2-6; 8 bases agree with TRBD2. J was trimmed by 3 bases and V by 6 bases; bases with no gene match: 4. The CDR3 contains 15 residues. CDR1 SEHNR and CDR2 FQNEAQ come from the germline V gene (reference sequence). This CDR3 reads CASRRRGDGANVLTF. CDR3 nucleotide sequence: TGTGCCAGCAGGAGGCGGGGGGATGGGGCCAACGTCCTGACTTTC.

This clonotype was found many times. This chain uses TRBV7-8 with TRBJ1-1; D might be TRBD1 (6 bases). Trimming left V 0 bases short and J 4 bases short, with 12 bases between. This CDR3 is 15 amino acids long. In germline, CDR1 is SGHVS, CDR2 FQNEAQ. The CDR3 DNA is TGTGCCAGCAGCTTAGCGCCCAGGGGAGGCACTGAAGCTTTCTTT. This sequence encodes CASSLAPRGGTEAFF.

CDR3 amino acids: CASSLRTSGGPYQETQYF. CDR3 sequence (DNA): TGCGCCAGCAGCTTGAGGACTAGCGGGGGCCCGTACCAAGAGACCCAGTACTTC. The V call is TRBV5-1, the J call TRBJ2-5; 13 nucleotides align to TRBD2. V dropped 1 base and J dropped 0; count of bases not matched to a gene: 6. Germline values: CDR1 SGHRS, CDR2 YFSETQ. The CDR3 loop spans 18 amino acids.

This clonotype came up many times. This chain uses TRBV11-2 with TRBJ2-5; tentative D call: TRBD1 (5 bases). CDR1 and CDR2 (germline): SGHAT, FQNNGV. The V end lost 6 bases, the J end lost 0 bases, and 8 bases lay between the germline ends. The CDR3 runs to 13 residues. This chain's CDR3 is CASRDKYQETQYF. CDR3 DNA sequence: TGTGCCAGCAGGGACAAGTACCAAGAGACCCAGTACTTC.

This clonotype was seen a few times. V usage is TRBV5-1 and J usage is TRBJ1-3; D remains ambiguous. Per germline, CDR1 SGHRS and CDR2 YFSETQ. Trimming shortened V by 4 bases and J by 0 bases, and 14 bases separated the two germline ends. CDR3 size: 16 residues. CDR3 coding DNA: TGCGCCAGCAGCCAAGGAGGCAGAGCCTCTGGAAACACCATATATTTT. Amino acid sequence: CASSQGGRASGNTIYF.

This clonotype occurred many times. The chain links TRBV20-1 to TRBJ1-4; D is possibly TRBD1 (5 bases). V lost 6 bases, J lost 3 bases, and 11 bases lay in between. Germline values: CDR1 DFQATT, CDR2 SNEGSKA (reference sequence). The CDR3 is 13 residues long. The CDR3 DNA follows: TGCAGTGCGACTCGACAGTCTAATGAAAAACTGTTTTTT. The encoded protein is CSATRQSNEKLFF.

The chain joins TRBV28 to TRBJ2-7; 9 nucleotides align to TRBD1. Per germline, CDR1 MDHEN and CDR2 SYDVKM. The CDR3 runs to 15 residues. With V trimmed by 7 bases and J by 5 bases, 12 bases remained unmatched. The CDR3 region is CASKLNRDRAHEQYF. The CDR3 region has the DNA TGTGCCAGCAAATTAAACCGGGACAGGGCCCACGAGCAGTACTTC.

This clonotype was observed many times. V usage is TRBV5-5 and J usage is TRBJ2-2; D is ambiguous. The ends were cut back, 1 base at V and 4 bases at J, with 8 bases in the middle. This CDR3 is 14 amino acids long. The germline gives CDR1 SGHKS, CDR2 YYEKEE (reference sequence). CDR3 nucleotide sequence: TGTGCCAGCAGCTTGCATGGGCCCACCGGGGAGCTGTTTTTT. This gives the protein CASSLHGPTGELFF.

This clonotype was seen many times. The V call is TRBV20-1, the J call TRBJ2-3, with D tentatively TRBD2 (6 bases). The germline V and J ends were trimmed by 6 bases and 2 bases, with 18 bases remaining between them. The CDR3 is made up of 15 amino acids. The germline V gene encodes CDR1 DFQATT and CDR2 SNEGSKA (reference sequence). For the CDR3, the DNA is TGCAGTGCGGGGCCTCCGGGACTGGACACAGATACGCAGTATTTT. Amino acid sequence: CSAGPPGLDTDTQYF.

This clonotype has ten or more counts. The CDR3 sequence: CASSFWGPSTDTQYF. The CDR3 coding sequence is TGTGCCAGCAGTTTTTGGGGCCCTAGCACAGATACGCAGTATTTT. This rearrangement joins TRBV12-3 or TRBV12-4 to TRBJ2-3; TRBD1 might be the D (5 bases). The ends were cut back, 3 bases at V and 0 bases at J, with 10 bases in the middle. The CDR3 extends over 15 amino acids.

This clonotype was found a few times. The chain uses TRBV20-1 and TRBJ2-5, with D possibly matching TRBD2 (6 bases). Trimming pared 2 bases from V and 1 base from J, leaving 11 bases between. This CDR3 region has 14 residues. Looked up from germline, CDR1 is DFQATT and CDR2 is SNEGSKA (reference sequence). This chain's CDR3 is CSARPGSSQETQYF. CDR3 coding DNA: TGCAGTGCTAGACCCGGGAGTTCCCAAGAGACCCAGTACTTC.

This clonotype showed up many times. This chain joins TRBV20-1 and TRBJ1-1, with D perhaps matching TRBD1 (6 bases). CDR3 size: 13 residues. V was shortened by 0 bases and J by 4 bases, with 9 bases between the two germline ends. Per germline, CDR1 DFQATT and CDR2 SNEGSKA (reference sequence). CDR3 coding DNA: TGCAGTGCTAGAGAGGGGGGCAGCACTGAAGCTTTCTTT. This codes for CSAREGGSTEAFF.